The 24 T cell receptor beta chains reported below all come from one sample, sequenced in a study of spatial heterogeneity in lung cancer. In TCRdb, the 5' RACE reads were re-called with MiXCR into one record per CDR3 protein. The data hold more than 30,000 distinct CDR3 sequences, with 5% to 5.5% observed a single time. Noted time point: sample taken at primary tumor resection. Here the sequenced sample was PBMCs, taken at surgery. The receptor source for this set is a female donor with early-stage non-small cell lung cancer.

In its sample, this clonotype was seen many times. The chain is built from TRBV12-3 or TRBV12-4 and TRBJ2-5; D remains unclear. This CDR3 has 14 amino acids. Trimming left V 6 bases short and J 2 bases short, with 13 bases between. The CDR3 bases are TGTGCCAGCAGCCTAGTCCCCCCTCAAGAGACCCAGTACTTC. As protein: CASSLVPPQETQYF.

This clonotype was found a few times. The V call is TRBV6-6, the J call TRBJ2-2; D unresolved. This CDR3 has 12 residues. Trimming removed 0 bases at V and 5 bases at J, with 1 base between. Germline loops: CDR1 MNHNY, CDR2 SVGAGI (reference sequence). CDR3 nucleotide sequence: TGTGCCAGCAGTTACTCGACCGGGGAGCTGTTTTTT. Encoded protein: CASSYSTGELFF.

The V call is TRBV25-1, the J call TRBJ2-7; TRBD1 might be the D (5 bases). From germline, CDR1 is MGHDK and CDR2 SYGVNS. V lost 0 bases and J lost 0, with 12 bases in between. This CDR3 is built from 16 residues. CDR3 nucleotide sequence: TGTGCCAGCAGTGAATATACTCAACAGGACTCCTACGAGCAGTACTTC. Translated, it gives CASSEYTQQDSYEQYF.

This clonotype is labeled as medium-sized. The chain is built from TRBV29-1 and TRBJ1-1; 7 bases map to TRBD1. V lost 4 bases and J lost 4; bases outside the gene matches: 6. From germline, CDR1 is SQVTM and CDR2 ANQGSEA. The CDR3 contains 13 residues. The chain's CDR3 is CSVAEGASTEAFF. In DNA, the CDR3 is TGCAGCGTTGCGGAGGGGGCGAGCACTGAAGCTTTCTTT.

This clonotype was observed many times. The chain has TRBV5-1 and TRBJ1-5; no definite D call. Germline assignment: CDR1 SGHRS and CDR2 YFSETQ. Trimming stripped 7 bases from V and 3 bases from J, with 11 bases between. The CDR3 contains 13 residues. CDR3 residues: CASAAGTNQPQHF. The DNA for the CDR3 is TGCGCCAGCGCCGCAGGCACCAATCAGCCCCAGCATTTT.

The chain couples TRBV3-1 to TRBJ1-2; D is undetermined. Trimming pared 1 base from V and 4 bases from J, leaving 13 bases between. The CDR3 length is 15 residues. CDR1 LGHDT and CDR2 YNNKEL come from the germline V gene (reference sequence). The CDR3, as DNA: TGTGCCAGCAGCCAAGCCCCCGCGTACGCCTATGGCTACACCTTC. Its translation is CASSQAPAYAYGYTF. The whole variable domain, filled in from reference TRBV3-1 and TRBJ1-2, reads DTAVSQTPKYLVTQMGNDKSIKCEQNLGHDTMYWYKQDSKKFLKIMFSYNNKELIINETVPNRFSPKSPDKAHLNLHINSLELGDSAVYFCASSQAPAYAYGYTFGSGTRLTVV.

This clonotype was seen at least ten times. The CDR3 loop reads CASSGEGYGYTF. CDR3 coding DNA: TGTGCCAGCTCAGGGGAGGGCTATGGCTACACCTTC. The chain links TRBV6-5 to TRBJ1-2, with D maybe TRBD1 (6 bases). The CDR3 consists of 12 residues. Trimming removed 8 bases at V and 4 bases at J, with 11 bases between. CDR1 is MNHEY and CDR2 is SVGAGI in the germline V gene.

Worth noting for this clonotype: A single base separates this from a much larger clone, so it may be a read error. The gene calls are TRBV6-1 and TRBJ1-1, with D perhaps TRBD1 (5 bases). Germline-derived CDR1 and CDR2 are MNHNS and SASEGT. Trimming cost V 5 bases and J 3 bases, with 22 bases left between them. The CDR3 contains 17 residues. The DNA for the CDR3 is TGTGCCAGCAGTTTTTTCCACCGAGGGCAGGGCGACACTGAAGCTTTCTTT. As protein: CASSFFHRGQGDTEAFF.

There are many counts of this clonotype. The genes are TRBV5-6 and TRBJ2-7; D is perhaps TRBD2 (6 bases). Trimming pared 4 bases from V and 6 bases from J, leaving 14 bases between. This CDR3 is 13 amino acids long. The germline V gene encodes CDR1 SGHDT and CDR2 YYEEEE. The CDR3 region is CASSPAGPAEQYF. DNA of the CDR3: TGTGCCAGCAGCCCTGCGGGGCCCGCCGAGCAGTACTTC. The entire variable domain, with the rest obtained from reference TRBV5-6 and TRBJ2-7, is as follows: DAGVTQSPTHLIKTRGQQVTLRCSPKSGHDTVSWYQQALGQGPQFIFQYYEEEERQRGNFPDRFSGHQFPNYSSELNVNALLLGDSALYLCASSPAGPAEQYFGPGTRLTVT.

This clonotype was detected many times. The chain has TRBV6-6 and TRBJ2-3, with 11 bases fitting TRBD2. Losses at the gene ends were 9 bases for V and 0 bases for J; bases not matched to a gene: 8. Germline loops: CDR1 MNHNY, CDR2 SVGAGI (reference sequence). The CDR3 contains 16 residues. The CDR3: CASSRGLAASTDTQYF. The CDR3 bases are TGTGCCAGTAGTAGGGGACTAGCGGCTAGCACAGATACGCAGTATTTT.

This clonotype occurred many times. The rearrangement links TRBV2 to TRBJ1-5; D remains unclear. Trimming took off 4 bases at V and 3 bases at J, with 13 bases between the two ends. This CDR3 contains 15 residues. Germline CDR1 SNHLY, CDR2 FYNNEI. CDR3 residues: CASSVAALVNQPQHF. DNA of the CDR3: TGTGCCAGCAGTGTGGCAGCCCTAGTCAATCAGCCCCAGCATTTT.

Many counts were recorded for this clonotype. The genes are TRBV5-5 and TRBJ2-2; 7 bases map to TRBD1. In germline, CDR1 is SGHKS, CDR2 YYEKEE (reference sequence). This CDR3 spans 15 amino acids. J lost 0 bases, V lost 3 bases, and 2 bases had no gene match. CDR3 coding DNA: TGTGCCAGCAGCTCCAGGGGGACGAACACCGGGGAGCTGTTTTTT. Protein: CASSSRGTNTGELFF.

In this sample, this clonotype turned up a few times. The V gene is TRBV5-1, the J gene TRBJ1-1; no reliable D call. With 7 bases removed from V and 1 base from J, the gap between germline ends came to 8 bases. CDR1 is SGHRS, CDR2 YFSETQ, per germline. This CDR3 contains 12 residues. CDR3 residues: CASRRANTEAFF. CDR3 DNA sequence: TGCGCCAGCCGGAGGGCGAACACTGAAGCTTTCTTT.

In its sample, this clonotype was seen many times. The chain links TRBV11-2 to TRBJ1-2; 9 bases align to TRBD1. Germline V lookup: CDR1 SGHAT, CDR2 FQNNGV. The CDR3 runs 14 residues. J was trimmed by 2 bases and V by 4 bases; bases with no gene match: 2. CDR3 sequence: CASSSTGGNYGYTF. In nucleotides, the CDR3 is TGTGCCAGCAGCTCGACAGGGGGGAACTATGGCTACACCTTC. Full variable domain (missing parts from reference TRBV11-2 and TRBJ1-2): EAGVAQSPRYKIIEKRQSVAFWCNPISGHATLYWYQQILGQGPKLLIQFQNNGVVDDSQLPKDRFSAERLKGVDSTLKIQPAKLEDSAVYLCASSSTGGNYGYTFGSGTRLTVV.

The rearrangement joins TRBV5-1 to TRBJ1-1; D gene uncertain. V was trimmed by 3 bases and J by 0 bases, leaving 9 bases between them. This CDR3 region has 14 residues. Germline loops: CDR1 SGHRS, CDR2 YFSETQ. This CDR3 reads CASSSGWMNTEAFF. The CDR3 region has the DNA TGCGCCAGCAGCTCAGGTTGGATGAACACTGAAGCTTTCTTT.

This clonotype was picked up many times. The rearrangement joins TRBV5-1 to TRBJ2-7; 9 nucleotides line up with TRBD1. There are 13 residues in the CDR3. Per germline, CDR1 SGHRS and CDR2 YFSETQ. J was trimmed by 6 bases and V by 4 bases; bases with no gene match: 5. CDR3 region: CASSIGTGTEQYF. CDR3 DNA sequence: TGCGCCAGCAGCATAGGGACAGGGACCGAGCAGTACTTC.

This clonotype was seen ten or more times. The rearrangement joins TRBV11-2 to TRBJ2-7; the D gene is possibly TRBD2 (6 bases). The germline V gene has CDR1 SGHAT and CDR2 FQNNGV. CDR3 length: 13 residues. Trimming stripped 5 bases from V and 4 bases from J, with 12 bases between. The CDR3 protein is CASSPVREYEQYF. CDR3 in DNA: TGTGCCAGCAGCCCCGTGCGGGAATACGAGCAGTACTTC.

This clonotype appeared many times. This rearrangement joins TRBV7-9 to TRBJ2-5; D is perhaps TRBD2 (5 bases). The CDR3 has 15 residues. CDR1 and CDR2 from the germline V gene are SEHNR and FQNEAQ (reference sequence). V was cut by 2 bases and J by 2 bases, with 12 bases left in between. The CDR3 DNA reads as TGTGCCAGCAGCTTATTCCCCCGACTACAAGAGACCCAGTACTTC. This translates into CASSLFPRLQETQYF. The variable domain in full, with the rest retrieved from reference TRBV7-9 and TRBJ2-5, is DTGVSQNPRHKITKRGQNVTFRCDPISEHNRLYWYRQTLGQGPEFLTYFQNEAQLEKSRLLSDRFSAERPKGSFSTLEIQRTEQGDSAMYLCASSLFPRLQETQYFGPGTRLLVL.

This clonotype has a count of ten or more. The CDR3 DNA sequence: TGTGCCATCAGTGATTGGGGAACTGGCAATCAGCCCCAGCATTTT. It yields the protein CAISDWGTGNQPQHF. The V call is TRBV10-3, the J call TRBJ1-5; D gene uncertain. Germline V CDR1 and CDR2: ENHRY, SYGVKD. CDR3 length: 15 residues. V was trimmed by 3 bases and J by 2 bases, leaving 11 bases between them.

The chain employs TRBV7-2 and TRBJ1-1; D is possibly TRBD1 (5 bases). Trimming stripped 5 bases from V and 5 bases from J, with 15 bases between. CDR1 SGHTA and CDR2 FQGNSA come from the germline V gene. The CDR3 loop spans 14 amino acids. CDR3 coding DNA: TGTGCCAGCAGCCCGGGACGGGGGACGACTGAAGCTTTCTTT. Its protein product is CASSPGRGTTEAFF.

This clonotype came up a few times. This chain uses TRBV12-3 or TRBV12-4 with TRBJ2-1, with TRBD1 identical over 8 bases. This CDR3 has 13 amino acids. V dropped 5 bases and J dropped 7; count of bases not matched to a gene: 4. The CDR3 reads CASSRTGRNEQFF. Here the CDR3 DNA reads TGTGCCAGCAGTCGGACAGGGAGGAATGAGCAGTTCTTC.

This clonotype was seen more than once but under ten times. The V call is TRBV6-1, the J call TRBJ1-2; D may be TRBD1 (6 bases). With 4 bases removed from V and 5 bases from J, the gap between germline ends came to 11 bases. The CDR3 runs 13 residues. Germline V CDR1 and CDR2: MNHNS, SASEGT. The CDR3 here is CASSVGQRYGYTF. The CDR3 region has the DNA TGTGCCAGCAGTGTGGGACAACGTTATGGCTACACCTTC.

At least ten counts were recorded for this clonotype. The chain combines TRBV9 with TRBJ2-7, with unresolved D. V was trimmed by 4 bases and J by 6 bases, leaving 20 bases between them. The CDR3 is 15 residues long. Germline CDR1 SGDLS, CDR2 YYNGEE. The CDR3 nucleotides read TGTGCCAGCAGCCTCCACGCCAGGACCTCCACCGAGCAGTACTTC. It codes for CASSLHARTSTEQYF.

By share, this clonotype ranks as medium-sized. CDR3 amino acids: CSVGTGVETQYF. Written as DNA, the CDR3 is TGCAGCGTTGGGACAGGGGTCGAGACCCAGTACTTC. The genes are TRBV29-1 and TRBJ2-5; 9 positions agree with TRBD1. CDR1 is SQVTM and CDR2 is ANQGSEA in the germline V gene. This CDR3 has 12 residues. J was trimmed by 5 bases and V by 4 bases; bases with no gene match: 2.